This T cell receptor (beta chain) was recovered during a study of beta chain features in type 1 diabetes. V gave up 3 bases and J gave up 1 base; unmatched junction bases: 5. Germline V gene data show CDR1 as SGHDN and CDR2 as FVKESK. CDR3 length equals 16 residues. Study-wide results and limits: Patients' naive, central memory and Treg TCRB repertoires seemed closer to one another than those of healthy donors. When cDNA is sequenced, cells with high TCR expression could be over-represented.

With regard to this clone: Antigen unknown.

Reverse transcription of all isolated RNA meant that expressed TCRB transcripts were sequenced. TCRdb keeps only in-frame clones here, not all; method: immunoSEQ multiplex PCR. The sample lists 200,000 to 250,000 clones; roughly 9.6% were seen once. The chain couples TRBV14 to TRBJ2-3; TRBD1 aligns across 9 bases. This sequence was found in a woman aged 18-29 years in good health. The sequenced material came from naive CD4+ T cells from blood. The DNA of the CDR3 is TGTGCCAGCAGCCATTTCCGGACAGGGGGCACAGATACGCAGTATTTT. This translates into CASSHFRTGGTDTQYF. The variable domain in full, completed from reference TRBV14 and TRBJ2-3, reads EAGVTQFPSHSVIEKGQTVTLRCDPISGHDNLYWYRRVMGKEIKFLLHFVKESKQDESGMPNNRFLAERTGGTYSTLKVQPAELEDSGVYFCASSHFRTGGTDTQYFGPGTRLTVL.